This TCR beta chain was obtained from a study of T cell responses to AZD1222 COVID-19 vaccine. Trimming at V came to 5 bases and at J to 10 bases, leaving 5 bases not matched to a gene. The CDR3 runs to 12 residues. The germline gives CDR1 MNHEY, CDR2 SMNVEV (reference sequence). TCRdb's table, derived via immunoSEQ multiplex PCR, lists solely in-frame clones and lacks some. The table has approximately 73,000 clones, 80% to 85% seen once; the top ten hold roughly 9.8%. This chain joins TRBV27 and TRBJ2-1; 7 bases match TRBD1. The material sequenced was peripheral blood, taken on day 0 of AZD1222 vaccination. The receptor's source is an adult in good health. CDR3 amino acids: CASSPGTVEQFF. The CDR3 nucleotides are TGTGCCAGCAGTCCGGGGACAGTAGAGCAGTTCTTC.